The next 30 T cell receptor beta chains were all read from a single sample in a study of blood T cell repertoires in COVID-19. Assay used: immunoSEQ multiplex PCR; TCRdb lists only in-frame clones, some missing. The table has over 200,000 clones, roughly nine tenths seen once. Sequences were obtained from PBMCs or T cells enriched from blood (not recorded which). Source of these receptors: a human donor in a cohort exposed to, infected with or recovered from COVID-19 (not recorded which). The donor label of this sample is uncertain.

The table lists this clone with a count of one. The chain uses TRBV14 and TRBJ2-5, with TRBD2 matching over 7 bases. Germline loops: CDR1 SGHDN, CDR2 FVKESK. The CDR3 covers 16 residues. J gave up 4 bases and V 0 bases, and 8 bases lay outside the gene matches. CDR3 protein: CASSQDGSASGETQYF. As DNA, the CDR3 is TGTGCCAGCAGCCAAGATGGGTCGGCTAGCGGAGAGACCCAGTACTTC.

The CDR3 nucleotides are TGTGCCAGTAGCATCCCTGGACAGGGTAATTCACCCCTCCACTTT. This sequence encodes CASSIPGQGNSPLHF. The J gene is TRBJ1-6, the V gene TRBV19; 8 nucleotides agree with TRBD1. The length of the CDR3 is 15 residues. Losses at the gene ends were 6 bases for V and 6 bases for J; bases not matched to a gene: 7. Germline V gives CDR1 LNHDA, CDR2 SQIVND (reference sequence).

The count of this clone is one. The chain uses TRBV18 and TRBJ2-7, with TRBD2 matching 9 bases. The CDR3 consists of 15 residues. Germline V gives CDR1 KGHSH, CDR2 LQKENI. After removal of 3 bases from V and 0 bases from J, the junction contained 3 bases not matched to a gene. Here the CDR3 DNA reads TGTGCCAGCTCACCGAAGCGGGGGGTCTCCTACGAGCAGTACTTC. Protein sequence: CASSPKRGVSYEQYF.

The CDR3 spells CASSLGRGYRTGDPNTEAFF. The CDR3 coding sequence is TGTGCCAGCAGCTTAGGACGTGGGTACCGGACAGGGGACCCCAACACTGAAGCTTTCTTT. This sequence joins TRBV7-8 and TRBJ1-1; 9 bases are a match to TRBD1. CDR1 and CDR2 (germline): SGHVS, FQNEAQ. V was clipped by 1 base and J by 2 bases; unmatched bases: 17. The CDR3 is made up of 20 amino acids.

This chain uses TRBV2 with TRBJ2-6; TRBD1 matches 7 bases. This CDR3 contains 15 residues. V was pared by 4 bases and J by 2 bases, with 2 bases of the junction left unmatched. CDR1 and CDR2 from the germline V gene are SNHLY and FYNNEI. CDR3 coding DNA: TGTGCCAGCAGTGGCCAGGGGGCTGGGGCCAACGTCCTGACTTTC. It yields the protein CASSGQGAGANVLTF.

The rearrangement joins TRBV12-3 or TRBV12-4 to TRBJ1-5, with D maybe TRBD1 (5 bases). The V end was cut by 6 bases, the J end by 4 bases, with 10 bases between. The CDR3 runs to 13 residues. This CDR3 reads CASSAGRNQPQHF. The CDR3 coding sequence is TGTGCCAGCAGCGCAGGGCGGAATCAGCCCCAGCATTTT.

CDR3 DNA sequence: TGCGCCAGCAGCCAAGCACAGAGTCCTCCCTACGAGCAGTACTTC. Protein: CASSQAQSPPYEQYF. The chain couples TRBV4-1 to TRBJ2-7; D gene ambiguous. V lost 1 base to trimming and J lost 2 bases, with 12 bases between them. CDR1 and CDR2 (germline): MGHRA, YSYEKL. The CDR3 length is 15 residues.

This sequence joins TRBV19 and TRBJ1-1; D may be TRBD1 (6 bases). CDR3 length equals 13 residues. Germline V gene lookup returns CDR1 LNHDA and CDR2 SQIVND (reference sequence). With 8 bases removed from V and 0 bases from J, the gap between germline ends came to 10 bases. CDR3 loop: CASQDSVNTEAFF. For the CDR3, the DNA is TGTGCCAGTCAGGACAGCGTGAACACTGAAGCTTTCTTT.

The rearrangement links TRBV28 to TRBJ1-2; D may be TRBD1 (5 bases). V lost 3 bases and J lost 5, with 13 bases in between. CDR1 is MDHEN, CDR2 SYDVKM, per germline. The CDR3 runs 14 residues. The CDR3 nucleotides read TGTGCCAGCAGTTTGAAGGGGTGGAAGTATGGCTACACCTTC. Its translation is CASSLKGWKYGYTF.

The chain is built from TRBV5-1 and TRBJ1-2; 8 bases line up with TRBD1. Germline V gene data show CDR1 as SGHRS and CDR2 as YFSETQ. With 3 bases clipped from V and 8 bases from J, the junction kept 6 bases outside the gene matches. This CDR3 has 13 amino acids. The CDR3 sequence: CASSYGQGGGYTF. In nucleotides, the CDR3 is TGCGCCAGCAGCTACGGACAGGGCGGCGGCTACACCTTC.

This sequence joins TRBV24-1 and TRBJ1-1; 8 positions match TRBD1. CDR3 size: 14 residues. The J segment lost 11 bases and the V segment lost 1 base, leaving 8 bases of the junction unmatched. Germline CDR1 reads KGHDR; CDR2 reads SFDVKD. The CDR3 DNA follows: TGTGCCACCAGTGATTTACGGGACAGGATTGAGGCTTTCTTT. As protein: CATSDLRDRIEAFF.

The V call is TRBV6-1, the J call TRBJ2-7; 7 bases are shared with TRBD1. The V segment lost 3 bases and the J segment 3 bases; nucleotides outside the gene matches: 20. Germline CDR1 reads MNHNS; CDR2 reads SASEGT. This CDR3 spans 19 amino acids. CDR3 sequence (DNA): TGTGCCAGCAGTGAGTTGGCCAGGGGGTTTGTAGCCGCCCACTACGAGCAGTACTTC. Encoded protein: CASSELARGFVAAHYEQYF.

This clone is a singleton in its sample. The chain has TRBV2 and TRBJ1-3; D may be TRBD1 (6 bases). The CDR3 is made up of 15 amino acids. Germline CDR1 is SNHLY and CDR2 is FYNNEI. V was trimmed by 6 bases and J by 2 bases, leaving 14 bases between them. CDR3: CASSASGVAGNTIYF. CDR3 coding DNA: TGTGCCAGCAGCGCGTCAGGGGTCGCTGGAAACACCATATATTTT.

The chain recombines TRBV3-1 (or the pseudogene TRBV3-2) with TRBJ1-3; D remains unclear. V was cut by 3 bases and J by 8 bases, with 20 bases left in between. CDR1 and CDR2 from the germline V gene are LGHDT and YNNKEL (reference sequence). This CDR3 is 16 amino acids long. CDR3 DNA sequence: TGTGCCAGCAGCCATGGACTGCTAGCTATGGGGTACACCATATATTTT. Its translation: CASSHGLLAMGYTIYF.

The V call is TRBV3-1 (or the pseudogene TRBV3-2), the J call TRBJ1-1; the match to TRBD1 covers 7 bases. This CDR3 is 15 amino acids long. CDR1 and CDR2 (germline): LGHDT, YNNKEL (reference sequence). J was trimmed by 1 base and V by 6 bases; bases with no gene match: 8. CDR3 DNA sequence: TGTGCCAGCAGTCATAAGGGGGCGGGGAACACTGAAGCTTTCTTT. It translates to CASSHKGAGNTEAFF.

V and J are TRBV2 and TRBJ1-4; 7 bases are shared with TRBD1. The V segment lost 6 bases and the J segment 0 bases; nucleotides outside the gene matches: 1. Germline V gene data show CDR1 as SNHLY and CDR2 as FYNNEI. CDR3 size: 14 residues. This CDR3 reads CASRTGPTNEKLFF. The CDR3 nucleotides are TGTGCCAGCAGGACAGGGCCAACTAATGAAAAACTGTTTTTT.

The V and J genes are TRBV6-5 and TRBJ1-2, with 9 bases aligning to TRBD1. V lost 6 bases, J lost 5 bases, and 7 bases stayed unmatched. Per germline, CDR1 MNHEY and CDR2 SVGAGI. The CDR3 is 14 residues long. CDR3 nucleotides: TGTGCCAGCAGCCCCGGGGGGACAGGGTATGGCTACACCTTC. Amino acid sequence: CASSPGGTGYGYTF.

The rearrangement links TRBV7-9 to TRBJ1-1; D uncertain. Trimming removed 5 bases at V and 0 bases at J, with 13 bases between. The germline V gene encodes CDR1 SEHNR and CDR2 FQNEAQ (reference sequence). This CDR3 contains 15 residues. The CDR3 coding sequence is TGTGCCAGCAGCCCGGCGGCGTCGTTGAACACTGAAGCTTTCTTT. It codes for CASSPAASLNTEAFF.

This clone was seen once. J is TRBJ2-1 and V is TRBV10-2; D might be TRBD1 (5 bases). CDR1 WSHSY and CDR2 SAAADI come from the germline V gene. Trimming stripped 6 bases from V and 10 bases from J, with 16 bases between. The CDR3 is made up of 13 amino acids. For the CDR3, the DNA is TGCGCCAGCAGGGCGCGGCTGGGGCGCGAGCAGTTCTTC. Its translation: CASRARLGREQFF.

In this sample, this clone turned up once. This rearrangement joins TRBV6-5 to TRBJ1-1, with D unclear. With 0 bases removed from V and 5 bases from J, the gap between germline ends came to 13 bases. Per germline, CDR1 MNHEY and CDR2 SVGAGI. The CDR3 runs to 15 residues. As DNA, the CDR3 is TGTGCCAGCAGTTACTCGCTCGGGGTGGAAACTGAAGCTTTCTTT. It specifies CASSYSLGVETEAFF.

This sequence joins TRBV5-3 and TRBJ1-6; the match to TRBD1 covers 7 bases. TRBV5-3 is annotated as an ORF whose role is uncertain. V was pared by 5 bases and J by 0 bases, with 8 bases of the junction left unmatched. The CDR3 covers 17 residues. For the CDR3, the DNA is TGTGCCAGAAGTTACGGACAGGACTGCTCCTATAATTCACCCCTCCACTTT. It is translated as CARSYGQDCSYNSPLHF.

This chain connects TRBV11-2 to TRBJ2-3; D gene uncertain. Between the trimmed V and J ends, which lost 4 bases and 4 bases, there was a span of 6 bases. The V gene's germline CDR1 is SGHAT and CDR2 FQNNGV. The CDR3 totals 12 residues. The CDR3 DNA reads as TGTGCCAGCAGCTCTAGGCCAGATACGCAGTATTTT. As protein: CASSSRPDTQYF.

This chain links TRBV6-5 with TRBJ1-2; D ambiguous. The CDR3 contains 14 residues. Germline V CDR1 and CDR2: MNHEY, SVGAGI. V lost 5 bases and J lost 1, with 11 bases in between. The CDR3 is CASSPRENNYGYTF. The CDR3 DNA reads as TGTGCCAGCAGTCCGAGGGAGAATAACTATGGCTACACCTTC.

V is TRBV3-1 (or the pseudogene TRBV3-2) and J is TRBJ2-3, with 12 bases that match TRBD2. The CDR3 extends over 15 amino acids. Trimming at V came to 6 bases and at J to 1 base, leaving 2 bases not matched to a gene. Germline V gene sequence: CDR1 LGHDT, CDR2 YNNKEL (reference sequence). CDR3 DNA sequence: TGTGCCAGCAGACTAGCGGGGGGCGGCACAGATACGCAGTATTTT. Amino acid sequence: CASRLAGGGTDTQYF.

Only one count was recorded for this clone. J is TRBJ2-2 and V is TRBV5-1, with 7 bases aligning to TRBD2. V was pared by 10 bases and J by 0 bases, with 6 bases of the junction left unmatched. Per germline, CDR1 SGHRS and CDR2 YFSETQ. This CDR3 is 14 amino acids long. CDR3 protein: CASVAGANTGELFF. The CDR3 region has the DNA TGCGCCTCTGTCGCGGGGGCGAACACCGGGGAGCTGTTTTTT. The whole variable domain, remainder taken from reference TRBV5-1 and TRBJ2-2, is KAGVTQTPRYLIKTRGQQVTLSCSPISGHRSVSWYQQTPGQGLQFLFEYFSETQRNKGNFPGRFSGRQFSNSRSEMNVSTLELGDSALYLCASVAGANTGELFFGEGSRLTVL.

The rearrangement uses TRBV2 and TRBJ2-2; 14 bases are a match to TRBD2. The CDR3 contains 19 residues. Germline trimming cut 6 bases from V and 0 bases from J; bases unmatched to any gene: 9. In germline, CDR1 is SNHLY, CDR2 FYNNEI. The CDR3: CASRPGTSGGSSNTGELFF. CDR3 coding DNA: TGTGCCAGCAGGCCCGGGACTAGCGGGGGAAGTTCGAACACCGGGGAGCTGTTTTTT.

This clone is a singleton in its sample. The J gene is TRBJ2-1, the V gene TRBV15, with D possibly being TRBD1 (6 bases). Trimming took 3 bases from V and 4 from J, leaving 16 bases between them. The CDR3 sequence is 16 residues long. Germline V gene lookup returns CDR1 LNHNV and CDR2 YYDKDF (reference sequence). The CDR3 sequence is CATSRVSRGAYNEQFF. As DNA, the CDR3 is TGTGCCACCAGCAGGGTTTCCAGGGGAGCATACAATGAGCAGTTCTTC.

The CDR3 coding sequence is TGCGCCAGCAGCCAAGATCCGGGGTTCGGACTGTTTTTT. Translating it yields CASSQDPGFGLFF. The genes are TRBV4-1 and TRBJ1-4; D gene ambiguous. CDR3 length: 13 amino acids. Germline loops: CDR1 MGHRA, CDR2 YSYEKL. V was shortened by 0 bases and J by 13 bases, with 12 bases between the two germline ends.

The gene calls are TRBV10-3 and TRBJ2-1, with a weak D call TRBD2 (6 bases). The length of the CDR3 is 15 residues. The V and J ends lost 7 bases and 8 bases respectively, with 21 bases between them. Per the germline V gene, CDR1 is ENHRY and CDR2 is SYGVKD. The CDR3 nucleotides are TGTGCCATCAAAAGGGGACTCCAGGGTGGGGATGAGCAGTTCTTC. It translates to CAIKRGLQGGDEQFF.

This chain uses TRBV19 with TRBJ2-2, with TRBD1 identical over 7 bases. Trimming at V came to 7 bases and at J to 5 bases, leaving 1 base not matched to a gene. CDR1 LNHDA and CDR2 SQIVND come from the germline V gene (reference sequence). The CDR3 runs to 12 residues. CDR3 DNA: TGTGCCAGTAAACAGGGGACCGGGGAGCTGTTTTTT. Translating gives CASKQGTGELFF.